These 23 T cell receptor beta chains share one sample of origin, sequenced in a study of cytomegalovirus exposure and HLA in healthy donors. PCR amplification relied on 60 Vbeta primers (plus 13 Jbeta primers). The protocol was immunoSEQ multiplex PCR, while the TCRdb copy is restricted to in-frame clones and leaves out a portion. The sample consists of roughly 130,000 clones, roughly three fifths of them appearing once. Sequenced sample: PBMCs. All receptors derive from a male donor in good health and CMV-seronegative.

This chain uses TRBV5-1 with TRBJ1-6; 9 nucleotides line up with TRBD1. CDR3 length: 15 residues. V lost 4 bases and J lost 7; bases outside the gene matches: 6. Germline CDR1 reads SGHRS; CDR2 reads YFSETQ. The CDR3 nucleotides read TGCGCCAGCAGCCCGGGACAGGGCAGGAATTCACCCCTCCACTTT. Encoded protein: CASSPGQGRNSPLHF. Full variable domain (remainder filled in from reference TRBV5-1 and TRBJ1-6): KAGVTQTPRYLIKTRGQQVTLSCSPISGHRSVSWYQQTPGQGLQFLFEYFSETQRNKGNFPGRFSGRQFSNSRSEMNVSTLELGDSALYLCASSPGQGRNSPLHFGNGTRLTVT.

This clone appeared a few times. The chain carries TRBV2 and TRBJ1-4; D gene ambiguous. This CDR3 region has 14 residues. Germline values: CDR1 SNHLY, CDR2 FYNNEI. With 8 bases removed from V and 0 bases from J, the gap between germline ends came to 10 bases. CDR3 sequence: CASFSLTTNEKLFF. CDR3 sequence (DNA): TGTGCCAGCTTTTCTCTTACAACTAATGAAAAACTGTTTTTT.

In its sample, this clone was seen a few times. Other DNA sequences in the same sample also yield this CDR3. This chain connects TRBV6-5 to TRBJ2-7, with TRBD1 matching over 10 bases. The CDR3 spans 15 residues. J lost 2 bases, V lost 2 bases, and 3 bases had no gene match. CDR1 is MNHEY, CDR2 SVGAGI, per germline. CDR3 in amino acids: CASSYRGQGTYEQYF. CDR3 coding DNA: TGTGCCAGCAGTTACCGGGGACAGGGGACCTACGAGCAGTACTTC.

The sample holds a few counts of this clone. The CDR3, as DNA: TGCGCCAGCAGCTTCCACCCAGGGGCCGAGCAGTACTTC. This translates into CASSFHPGAEQYF. The chain has TRBV5-1 and TRBJ2-7; perhaps TRBD1 as D (6 bases). Germline-derived CDR1 and CDR2 are SGHRS and YFSETQ. The CDR3 has 13 residues. V was pared by 2 bases and J by 6 bases, with 12 bases between.

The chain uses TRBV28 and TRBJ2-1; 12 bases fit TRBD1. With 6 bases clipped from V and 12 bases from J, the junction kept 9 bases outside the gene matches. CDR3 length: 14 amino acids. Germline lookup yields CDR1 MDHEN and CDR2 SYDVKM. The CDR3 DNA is TGTGCCAGCAGCCGGGACAGGGGGCTTTCTCGGCAGTTCTTC. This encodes CASSRDRGLSRQFF. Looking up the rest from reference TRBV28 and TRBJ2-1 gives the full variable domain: DVKVTQSSRYLVKRTGEKVFLECVQDMDHENMFWYRQDPGLGLRLIYFSYDVKMKEKGDIPEGYSVSREKKERFSLILESASTNQTSMYLCASSRDRGLSRQFFGPGTRLTVL.

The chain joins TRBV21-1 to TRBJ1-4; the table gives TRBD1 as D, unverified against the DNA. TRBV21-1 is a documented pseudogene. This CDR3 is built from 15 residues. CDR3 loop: CASSKQAATNEKLFF. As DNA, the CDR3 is TGTGCCAGCAGCAAACAGGCTGCAACTAATGAAAAACTGTTTTTT.

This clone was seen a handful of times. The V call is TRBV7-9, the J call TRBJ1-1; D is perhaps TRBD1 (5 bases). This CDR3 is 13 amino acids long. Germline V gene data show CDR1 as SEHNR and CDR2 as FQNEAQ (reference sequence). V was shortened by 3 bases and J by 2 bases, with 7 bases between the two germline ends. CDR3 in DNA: TGTGCCAGCAGCTTCGGGGGAAACACTGAAGCTTTCTTT. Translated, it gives CASSFGGNTEAFF.

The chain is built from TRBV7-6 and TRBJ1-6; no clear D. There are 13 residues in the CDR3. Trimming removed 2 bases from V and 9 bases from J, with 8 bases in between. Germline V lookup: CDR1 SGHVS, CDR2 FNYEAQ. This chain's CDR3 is CASSLYGSSPLHF. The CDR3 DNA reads TGTGCCAGCAGCTTATATGGGAGTTCACCCCTCCACTTT.

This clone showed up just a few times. Written as DNA, the CDR3 is TGTGCCACCGGGTTGAACACTGAAGCTTTCTTT. It translates to CATGLNTEAFF. This sequence joins TRBV28 and TRBJ1-1, with D uncertain. The V end lost 10 bases, the J end lost 0 bases, and 6 bases lay between the germline ends. CDR3 length equals 11 residues. CDR1 and CDR2 from the germline V gene are MDHEN and SYDVKM.

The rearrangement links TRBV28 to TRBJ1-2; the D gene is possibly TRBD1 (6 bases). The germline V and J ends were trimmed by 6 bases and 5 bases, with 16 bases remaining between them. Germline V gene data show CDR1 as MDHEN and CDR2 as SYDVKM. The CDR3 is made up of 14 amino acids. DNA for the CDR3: TGTGCCAGCAGCACACAGGGCCCGGGATATGGCTACACCTTC. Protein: CASSTQGPGYGYTF.

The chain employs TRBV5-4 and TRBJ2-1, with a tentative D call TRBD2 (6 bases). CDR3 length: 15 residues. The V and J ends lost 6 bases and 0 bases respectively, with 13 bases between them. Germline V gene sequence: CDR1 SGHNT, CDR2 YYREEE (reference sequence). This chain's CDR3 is CASTFTTSSYNEQFF. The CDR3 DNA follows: TGTGCCAGCACCTTCACGACTAGCTCCTACAATGAGCAGTTCTTC.

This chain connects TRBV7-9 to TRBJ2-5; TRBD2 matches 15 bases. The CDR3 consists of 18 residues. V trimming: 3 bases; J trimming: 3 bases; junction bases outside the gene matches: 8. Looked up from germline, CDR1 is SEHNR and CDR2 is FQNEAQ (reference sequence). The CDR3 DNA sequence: TGTGCCAGCAGCTTGGCGAGGACTAGCGGGGGGGCAGAAGAGACCCAGTACTTC. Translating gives CASSLARTSGGAEETQYF.

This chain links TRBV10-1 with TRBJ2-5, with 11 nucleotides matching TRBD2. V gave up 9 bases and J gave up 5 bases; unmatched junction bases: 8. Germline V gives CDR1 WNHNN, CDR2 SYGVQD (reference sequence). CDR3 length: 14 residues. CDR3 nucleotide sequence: TGCGCCAGACCGCTAGCGGGGGGTTATGAGACCCAGTACTTC. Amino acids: CARPLAGGYETQYF.

The CDR3 region is CASTRVGNTEAFF. Here the CDR3 DNA reads TGTGCCAGCACTCGGGTGGGGAACACTGAAGCTTTCTTT. The gene calls are TRBV6-5 and TRBJ1-1; D is uncertain. V lost 7 bases and J 1 base, leaving 10 bases between the germline ends. Germline V gene lookup returns CDR1 MNHEY and CDR2 SVGAGI. The CDR3 is 13 amino acids.

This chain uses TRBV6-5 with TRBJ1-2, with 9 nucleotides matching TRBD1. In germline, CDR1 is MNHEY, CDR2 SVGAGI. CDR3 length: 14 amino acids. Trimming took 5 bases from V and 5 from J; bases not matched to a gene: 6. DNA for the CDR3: TGTGCCAGCAGTCCCGGGACAGGGAGGTATGGCTACACCTTC. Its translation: CASSPGTGRYGYTF.

This CDR3 is CASSTTGRETQYF. DNA of the CDR3: TGTGCCAGCAGTACCACAGGGCGGGAGACCCAGTACTTC. This sequence joins TRBV6-5 and TRBJ2-5; weak D call: TRBD1 (6 bases). This CDR3 is 13 amino acids long. Trimming left V 5 bases short and J 5 bases short, with 12 bases between. Germline V gives CDR1 MNHEY, CDR2 SVGAGI.

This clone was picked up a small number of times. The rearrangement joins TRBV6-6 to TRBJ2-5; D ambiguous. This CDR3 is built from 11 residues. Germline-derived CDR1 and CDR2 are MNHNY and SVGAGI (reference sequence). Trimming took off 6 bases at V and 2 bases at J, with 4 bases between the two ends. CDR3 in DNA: TGTGCCAGCAGCACTCAAGAGACCCAGTACTTC. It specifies CASSTQETQYF.

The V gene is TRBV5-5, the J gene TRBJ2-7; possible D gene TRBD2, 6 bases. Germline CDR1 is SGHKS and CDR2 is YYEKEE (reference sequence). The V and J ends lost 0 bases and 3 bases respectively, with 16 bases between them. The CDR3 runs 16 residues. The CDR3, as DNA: TGTGCCAGCAGCTTGGGCGTCGGGGGTGTTCGCTACGAGCAGTACTTC. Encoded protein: CASSLGVGGVRYEQYF. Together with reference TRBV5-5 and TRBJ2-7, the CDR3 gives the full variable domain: DAGVTQSPTHLIKTRGQQVTLRCSPISGHKSVSWYQQVLGQGPQFIFQYYEKEERGRGNFPDRFSARQFPNYSSELNVNALLLGDSALYLCASSLGVGGVRYEQYFGPGTRLTVT.

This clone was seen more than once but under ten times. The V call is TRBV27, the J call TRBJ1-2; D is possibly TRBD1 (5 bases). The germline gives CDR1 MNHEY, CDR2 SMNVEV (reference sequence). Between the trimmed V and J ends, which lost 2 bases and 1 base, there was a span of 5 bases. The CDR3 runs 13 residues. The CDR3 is CASSLQGNYGYTF. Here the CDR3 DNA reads TGTGCCAGCAGTTTACAGGGTAACTATGGCTACACCTTC.

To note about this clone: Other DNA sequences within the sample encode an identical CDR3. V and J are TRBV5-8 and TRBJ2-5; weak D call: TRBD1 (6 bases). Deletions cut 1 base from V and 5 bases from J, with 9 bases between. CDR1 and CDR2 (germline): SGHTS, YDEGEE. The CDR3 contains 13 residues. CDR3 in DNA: TGTGCCAGCAGCTTGATCAGGGGCGAGACCCAGTACTTC. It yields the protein CASSLIRGETQYF.

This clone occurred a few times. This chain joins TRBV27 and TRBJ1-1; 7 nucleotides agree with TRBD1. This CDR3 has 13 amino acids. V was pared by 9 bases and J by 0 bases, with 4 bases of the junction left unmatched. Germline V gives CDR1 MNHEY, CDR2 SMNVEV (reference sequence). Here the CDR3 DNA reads TGTGCCAGTGGGGGACAGATGAACACTGAAGCTTTCTTT. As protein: CASGGQMNTEAFF.

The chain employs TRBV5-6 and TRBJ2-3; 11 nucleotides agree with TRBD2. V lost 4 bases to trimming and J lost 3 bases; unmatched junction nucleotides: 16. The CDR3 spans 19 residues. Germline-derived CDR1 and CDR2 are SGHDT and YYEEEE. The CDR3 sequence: CASSRRTTSSGGRTDTQYF. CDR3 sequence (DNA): TGTGCCAGCAGCCGCCGTACCACATCTAGCGGGGGGAGGACAGATACGCAGTATTTT.

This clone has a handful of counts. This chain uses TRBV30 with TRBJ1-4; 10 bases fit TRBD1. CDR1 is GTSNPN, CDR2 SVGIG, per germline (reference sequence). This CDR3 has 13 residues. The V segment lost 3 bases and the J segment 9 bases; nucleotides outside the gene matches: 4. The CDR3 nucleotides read TGTGCCTGGAGAGGGACAGGGGTTAAAAAACTGTTTTTT. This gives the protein CAWRGTGVKKLFF. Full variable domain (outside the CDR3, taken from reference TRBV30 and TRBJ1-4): SQTIHQWPATLVQPVGSPLSLECTVEGTSNPNLYWYRQAAGRGLQLLFYSVGIGQISSEVPQNLSASRPQDRQFILSSKKLLLSDSGFYLCAWRGTGVKKLFFGSGTQLSVL.